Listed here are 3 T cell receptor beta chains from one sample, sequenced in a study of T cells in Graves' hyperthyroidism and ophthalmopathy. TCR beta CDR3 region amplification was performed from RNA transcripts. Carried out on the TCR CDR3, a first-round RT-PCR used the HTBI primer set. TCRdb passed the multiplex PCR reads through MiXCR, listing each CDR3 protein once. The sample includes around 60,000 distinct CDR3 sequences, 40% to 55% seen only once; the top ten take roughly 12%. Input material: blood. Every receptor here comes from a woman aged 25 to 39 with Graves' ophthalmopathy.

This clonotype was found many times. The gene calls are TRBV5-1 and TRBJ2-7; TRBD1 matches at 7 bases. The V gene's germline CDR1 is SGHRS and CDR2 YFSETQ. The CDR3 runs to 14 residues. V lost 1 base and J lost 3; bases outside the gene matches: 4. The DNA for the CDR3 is TGCGCCAGCAGCTTGTGGGACAGTTTCTACGAGCAGTACTTC. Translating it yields CASSLWDSFYEQYF.

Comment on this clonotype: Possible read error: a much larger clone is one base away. The CDR3 region is CAISYRGQGISLYNEQFF. The CDR3 DNA reads TGTGCCATCAGTTACCGGGGACAGGGCATTTCCCTTTACAATGAGCAGTTCTTC. The V call is TRBV10-3, the J call TRBJ2-1, with 9 bases identical to TRBD1. The CDR3 is made up of 18 amino acids. J was trimmed by 4 bases and V by 5 bases; bases with no gene match: 15. Germline V gene lookup returns CDR1 ENHRY and CDR2 SYGVKD.

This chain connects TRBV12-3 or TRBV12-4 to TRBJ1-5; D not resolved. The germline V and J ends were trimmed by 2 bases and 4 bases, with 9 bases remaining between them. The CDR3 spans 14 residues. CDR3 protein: CASSLNLGNQPQHF. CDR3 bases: TGTGCCAGCAGTTTAAACCTGGGTAATCAGCCCCAGCATTTT.